Sequencing of this T cell receptor (beta chain) was carried out in a study of blood T cell repertoires in COVID-19 (dated by TCRdb to about 2020). In terms of the full investigation: Samples from collaborators originated in the United States, Italy and Spain and spanned both the acute and convalescent phases of COVID-19. Deeply sampled blood TCRbeta repertoires from subjects exposed to, actively infected with, or recovered from COVID-19 were included in the dataset. The prospective study material was composed of cDNA or gDNA derived from T cells, B-cell-depleted T cells, or PBMCs. The samples were drawn from two sources: the first 160 participants of the ongoing ImmuneRACE study, and about 1,300 subjects contributed by 6 global collaborators. The repertoires were released in a freely available public database meant as a resource for research on the immune response to SARS-CoV-2. Where available, HLA class I and class II types were obtained from metadata supplied by the sample provider rather than from assay-based typing. A de-identified subject ID, COVID-19 status, age in years and sex were almost always included in the sample metadata.

The immunoSEQ Assay, a bias-controlled multiplex PCR, was used to amplify TCRbeta CDR3 regions from genomic DNA. The study's own analysis went as follows. The number of nucleated cells in each sample was estimated from the amplification of reference gene primers within the assay. To quantify the absolute abundance of each unique TCRbeta CDR3 rearrangement, sequence reads were collapsed and filtered. For each sample, productive Simpson clonality was calculated by taking the square root of Simpson's diversity index across productive rearrangements. TCRdb carries this immuneACCESS record with in-frame sequences only. Its versions omit some clonotypes, under half of them owing to an unresolved V gene in the studies checked, with the rest unexplained. That table gives V, J and clone size, and the DNA gave D and trimming. Counted in this sample were under 200,000 clones; over 80% of them appeared once. Roughly 8% of the sample goes to the ten largest clones.

Overall study outcomes, separate from this receptor: The amount of clinical and demographic metadata varied by source and participant and was provided uncurated.

About this clone: The specificity of this receptor is unknown. No much larger clonotype is one base removed from it; base qualities were not supplied.

V has 1 base trimmed and J has 7 bases trimmed; junction bases matching no gene number 2. Measured from the cysteine to the phenylalanine, the CDR3 is 14 residues long. Just the 42-base CDR3 DNA is kept, in frame starting at base 1. CDR1 and CDR2 (SGHDN, FVKESK) derive from the germline V gene. One collaborating source in Seattle enrolled patients during active infection and followed them longitudinally through the course of disease. Collaborating institutions collected whole blood in K2EDTA tubes following their own protocols. Collaborator samples were shipped for TCRbeta analysis as frozen whole blood, isolated PBMCs, or DNA extracted from either sample type.

The chain is encoded by TRBV14 joined to TRBJ1-4; 8 bases in the junction line up with TRBD1. The sequence was collected from a woman aged 55 to 70 with COVID-19, enrolled during active disease. Sequencing was performed on peripheral blood. The CDR3 region: CASSQGQGFEKLFF. The sequenced DNA is TGTGCCAGCAGCCAAGGACAGGGGTTTGAAAAACTGTTTTTT.